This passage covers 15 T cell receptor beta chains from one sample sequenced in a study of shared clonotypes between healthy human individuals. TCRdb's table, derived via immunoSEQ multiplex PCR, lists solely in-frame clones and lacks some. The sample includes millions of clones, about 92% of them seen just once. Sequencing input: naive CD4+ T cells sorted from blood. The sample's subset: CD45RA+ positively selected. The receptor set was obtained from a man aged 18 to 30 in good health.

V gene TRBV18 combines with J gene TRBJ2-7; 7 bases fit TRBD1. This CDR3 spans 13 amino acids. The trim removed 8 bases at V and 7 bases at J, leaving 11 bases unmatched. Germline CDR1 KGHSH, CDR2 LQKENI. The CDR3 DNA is TGTGCCAGCGAAACCGGGGACAGTGGGGAGCAGTACTTC. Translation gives CASETGDSGEQYF.

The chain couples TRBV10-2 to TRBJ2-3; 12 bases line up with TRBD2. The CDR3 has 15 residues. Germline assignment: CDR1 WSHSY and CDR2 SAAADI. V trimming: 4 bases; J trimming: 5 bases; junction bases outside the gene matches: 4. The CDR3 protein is CASSALTSGGDTQYF. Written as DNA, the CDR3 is TGCGCCAGCAGTGCGTTGACTAGCGGGGGAGATACGCAGTATTTT.

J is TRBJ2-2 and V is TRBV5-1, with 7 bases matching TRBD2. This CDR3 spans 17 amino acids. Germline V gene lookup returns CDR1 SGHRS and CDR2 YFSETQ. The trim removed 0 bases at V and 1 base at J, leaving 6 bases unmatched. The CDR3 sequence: CASSLGSGAGNTGELFF. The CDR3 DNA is TGCGCCAGCAGCTTGGGAAGCGGGGCCGGGAACACCGGGGAGCTGTTTTTT.

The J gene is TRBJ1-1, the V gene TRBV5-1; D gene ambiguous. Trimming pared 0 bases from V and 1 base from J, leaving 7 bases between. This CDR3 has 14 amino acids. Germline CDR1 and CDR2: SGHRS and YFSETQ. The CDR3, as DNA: TGCGCCAGCAGCTTGGTTCCCGCGAACACTGAAGCTTTCTTT. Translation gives CASSLVPANTEAFF.

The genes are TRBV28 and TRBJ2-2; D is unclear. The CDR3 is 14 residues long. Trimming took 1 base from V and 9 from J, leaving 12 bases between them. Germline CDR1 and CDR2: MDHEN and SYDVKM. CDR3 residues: CASSLFSGSRELFF. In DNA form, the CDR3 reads TGTGCCAGCAGTTTATTTTCAGGTTCCCGGGAGCTGTTTTTT.

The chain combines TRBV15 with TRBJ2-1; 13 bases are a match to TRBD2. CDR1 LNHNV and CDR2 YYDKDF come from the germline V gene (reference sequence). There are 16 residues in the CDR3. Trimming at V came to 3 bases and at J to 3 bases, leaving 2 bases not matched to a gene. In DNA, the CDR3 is TGTGCCACCAGCAGGGGGACTAGCGGGAACTACAATGAGCAGTTCTTC. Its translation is CATSRGTSGNYNEQFF.

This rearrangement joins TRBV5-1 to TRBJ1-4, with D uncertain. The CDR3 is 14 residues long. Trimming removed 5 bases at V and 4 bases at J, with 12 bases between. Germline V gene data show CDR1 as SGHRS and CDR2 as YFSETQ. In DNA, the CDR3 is TGCGCCAGCAGTGTCATGGAGAGTAATGAAAAACTGTTTTTT. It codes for CASSVMESNEKLFF.

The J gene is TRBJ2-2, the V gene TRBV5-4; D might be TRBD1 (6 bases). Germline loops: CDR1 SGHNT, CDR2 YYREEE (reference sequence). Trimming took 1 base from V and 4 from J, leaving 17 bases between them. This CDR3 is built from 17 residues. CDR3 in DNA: TGTGCCAGCAGCTTGCAGGCACAGGGATCGAGCACCGGGGAGCTGTTTTTT. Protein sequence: CASSLQAQGSSTGELFF.

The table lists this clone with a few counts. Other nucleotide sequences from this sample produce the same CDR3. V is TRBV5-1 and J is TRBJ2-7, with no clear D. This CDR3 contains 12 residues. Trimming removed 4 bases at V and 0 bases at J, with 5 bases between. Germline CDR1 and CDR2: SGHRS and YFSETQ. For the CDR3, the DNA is TGCGCCAGCAGCCTCAGCTCCTACGAGCAGTACTTC. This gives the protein CASSLSSYEQYF.

Here the CDR3 DNA reads TGTGCCAGCAGCTTAGAACGGGTCCGGGGGTACGAGCAGTACTTC. This gives the protein CASSLERVRGYEQYF. The chain couples TRBV7-2 to TRBJ2-7; D perhaps matches TRBD2 (6 bases). V gave up 1 base and J gave up 4 bases, with 14 bases separating them. Germline assignment: CDR1 SGHTA and CDR2 FQGNSA. The CDR3 length is 15 residues.

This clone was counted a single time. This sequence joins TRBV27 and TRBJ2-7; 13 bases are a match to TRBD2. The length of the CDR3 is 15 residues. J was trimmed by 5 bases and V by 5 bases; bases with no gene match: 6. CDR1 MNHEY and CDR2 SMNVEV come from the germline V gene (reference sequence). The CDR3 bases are TGTGCCAGCAGTCTACGACTAGCGGGAGGTAACGAGCAGTACTTC. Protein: CASSLRLAGGNEQYF.

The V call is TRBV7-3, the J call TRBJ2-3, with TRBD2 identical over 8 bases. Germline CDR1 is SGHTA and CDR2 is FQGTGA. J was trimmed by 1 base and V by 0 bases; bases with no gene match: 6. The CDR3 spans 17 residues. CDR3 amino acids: CASSLTASGGGTDTQYF. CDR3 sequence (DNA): TGTGCCAGCAGCTTAACCGCCAGCGGGGGAGGCACAGATACGCAGTATTTT.

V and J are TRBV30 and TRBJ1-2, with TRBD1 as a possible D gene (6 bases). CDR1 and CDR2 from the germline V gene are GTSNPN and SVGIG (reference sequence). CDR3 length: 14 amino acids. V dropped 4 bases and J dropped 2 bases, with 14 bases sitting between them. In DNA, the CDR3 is TGTGCCTGGAATTTTCGGGGGCTAAACTATGGCTACACCTTC. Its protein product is CAWNFRGLNYGYTF.

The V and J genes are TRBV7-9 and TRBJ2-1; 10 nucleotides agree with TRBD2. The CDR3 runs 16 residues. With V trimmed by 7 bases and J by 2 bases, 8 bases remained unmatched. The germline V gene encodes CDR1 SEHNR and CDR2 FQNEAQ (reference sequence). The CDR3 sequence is CASIPRTSGAYNEQFF. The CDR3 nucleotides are TGTGCCAGCATCCCTCGGACTAGCGGCGCCTACAATGAGCAGTTCTTC.

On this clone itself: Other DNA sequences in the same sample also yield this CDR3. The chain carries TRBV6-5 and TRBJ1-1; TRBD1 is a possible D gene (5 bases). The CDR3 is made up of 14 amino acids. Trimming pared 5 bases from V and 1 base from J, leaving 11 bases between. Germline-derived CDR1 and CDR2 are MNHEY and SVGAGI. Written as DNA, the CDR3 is TGTGCCAGCAGTCGCGACAGCCCGAACACTGAAGCTTTCTTT. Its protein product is CASSRDSPNTEAFF.